The entry that follows covers one T cell receptor (beta chain) sequence. Its antigen is unidentified. This sample was included in a study of cytomegalovirus exposure and HLA in healthy donors. Study outcomes and limitations: The authors confirmed in vitro that a few CMV-associated chains were specific for CMV antigens. There were reportedly fewer N-insertions in an Asian-associated ancestry cluster than the roughly 670-donor mean, in a later analysis.

60 Vbeta and 13 Jbeta primers were used in PCR. Method: immunoSEQ multiplex PCR; TCRdb's copy keeps in-frame clones and lacks some. The sample carries more than 110,000 clones, over 75% recorded once. The TCR comes from a man aged 30-40 years in good health and CMV-seronegative. The sequencing sample was made of PBMCs.

The CDR3 protein is CASSSPPTGVESPLHF. The CDR3 DNA sequence: TGTGCCAGCAGTTCCCCCCCGACAGGGGTAGAGTCACCCCTCCACTTT. The V and J genes are TRBV6-5 and TRBJ1-6; TRBD1 matches at 8 bases. Trimming took 4 bases from V and 10 from J; bases not matched to a gene: 12. The CDR3 loop spans 16 amino acids. Germline V gene data show CDR1 as MNHEY and CDR2 as SVGAGI.